A single sample is the source of the 30 T cell receptor beta chains below, sequenced in a study of Ad26.COV2.S vaccination and SARS-CoV-2 variants. Sequenced by immunoSEQ multiplex PCR; TCRdb stores in-frame clones only, minus some. This sample carries about 390,000 clones, around nine tenths of them seen once, and the ten largest clones take 3% to 4.5%. Specified treatment: around 19 received Ad26.COV2.S at low or high dose, single or two shots; roughly five received placebo; per-sample allocation not given. Sample collection was performed on day 63 after the first vaccine or placebo injection. This specimen consisted of peripheral blood, obtained in a trial of Ad26.COV2.S vaccine versus placebo. The receptor source for this set is a person aged 18 to 65 who received the Ad26.COV2.S COVID-19 vaccine or a placebo.

This clone was detected ten times or more. The rearrangement links TRBV4-2 to TRBJ2-7; 9 bases agree with TRBD1. CDR3 length equals 15 residues. Germline V gene data show CDR1 as LGHNA and CDR2 as YNFKEQ. V gave up 2 bases and J gave up 3 bases; unmatched junction bases: 5. CDR3 DNA sequence: TGTGCCAGCAGCCAATTACAGGGGGCGGACTACGAGCAGTACTTC. Translating it yields CASSQLQGADYEQYF.

The chain has TRBV10-1 and TRBJ2-2; D might be TRBD1 (6 bases). CDR1 and CDR2 from the germline V gene are WNHNN and SYGVQD (reference sequence). CDR3 length: 14 amino acids. V lost 4 bases and J 4 bases, leaving 10 bases between the germline ends. The CDR3 DNA follows: TGCGCCAGCAGTGTAACAGGGAGCACCGGGGAGCTGTTTTTT. Translated: CASSVTGSTGELFF.

The V gene is TRBV11-2, the J gene TRBJ2-5; D is unresolved. Germline V gene sequence: CDR1 SGHAT, CDR2 FQNNGV. The CDR3 runs to 13 residues. V lost 3 bases and J 2 bases, leaving 7 bases between the germline ends. Here the CDR3 DNA reads TGTGCCAGCAGCTTTGACACACAAGAGACCCAGTACTTC. Translation gives CASSFDTQETQYF.

The chain couples TRBV28 to TRBJ1-1; D unresolved. CDR3 length equals 12 residues. CDR1 MDHEN and CDR2 SYDVKM come from the germline V gene. Trimming shortened V by 10 bases and J by 0 bases, and 9 bases separated the two germline ends. The chain's CDR3 is CATKTLNTEAFF. The CDR3 bases are TGTGCCACCAAAACACTGAACACTGAAGCTTTCTTT.

This chain links TRBV10-1 with TRBJ1-5; no firm D call. The germline V and J ends were trimmed by 4 bases and 1 base, with 5 bases remaining between them. Germline V CDR1 and CDR2: WNHNN, SYGVQD (reference sequence). The CDR3 is made up of 13 amino acids. DNA for the CDR3: TGCGCCAGCAGTGGGGGAAGCAATCAGCCCCAGCATTTT. This encodes CASSGGSNQPQHF.

This chain links TRBV11-2 with TRBJ2-7; 9 nucleotides line up with TRBD2. V shed 3 bases, J shed 4 bases, and the junction held 7 bases outside the gene matches. The CDR3 runs to 15 residues. Germline CDR1 SGHAT, CDR2 FQNNGV. CDR3 nucleotides: TGTGCCAGCAGCTTCGGTGCGGGGGGGCCTTACGAGCAGTACTTC. Translated, it gives CASSFGAGGPYEQYF.

The chain carries TRBV3-1 (or the pseudogene TRBV3-2) and TRBJ1-3; 8 bases map to TRBD1. This CDR3 comprises 19 residues. The J segment lost 0 bases and the V segment lost 0 bases, leaving 10 bases of the junction unmatched. Germline CDR1 reads LGHDT; CDR2 reads YNNKEL (reference sequence). This chain's CDR3 is CASSQDQGTGYGSGNTIYF. In DNA, the CDR3 is TGTGCCAGCAGCCAAGATCAGGGGACAGGCTACGGCTCTGGAAACACCATATATTTT.

This chain connects TRBV7-6 to TRBJ1-3; TRBD1 aligns across 9 bases. The CDR3 has 15 amino acids. Germline CDR1 is SGHVS and CDR2 is FNYEAQ. After removal of 3 bases from V and 8 bases from J, the junction contained 8 bases not matched to a gene. CDR3 protein: CASSLGQGLGDTIYF. The DNA of the CDR3 is TGTGCCAGCAGCTTGGGACAGGGACTGGGGGACACCATATATTTT.

This chain connects TRBV19 to TRBJ1-5; TRBD1 agrees at 9 bases. The germline CDR1 and CDR2 sequences are LNHDA and SQIVND (reference sequence). This CDR3 has 18 amino acids. With 7 bases clipped from V and 0 bases from J, the junction kept 13 bases outside the gene matches. The CDR3 bases are TGTGCCAGTAAGGCTGGGGACAGGGTATATTATAGCAATCAGCCCCAGCATTTT. Its protein product is CASKAGDRVYYSNQPQHF.

CDR3 sequence: CASSMGQNTMNTEAFF. The CDR3 region has the DNA TGTGCCAGTAGTATGGGTCAAAACACTATGAACACTGAAGCTTTCTTT. V usage is TRBV19 and J usage is TRBJ1-1; D is undetermined. V lost 3 bases to trimming and J lost 0 bases, with 14 bases between them. CDR3 length: 16 residues. In germline, CDR1 is LNHDA, CDR2 SQIVND (reference sequence).

A single count supports this clone. The genes are TRBV3-1 (or the pseudogene TRBV3-2) and TRBJ1-1; 9 bases fit TRBD1. The germline gives CDR1 LGHDT, CDR2 YNNKEL (reference sequence). There are 15 residues in the CDR3. With 5 bases clipped from V and 5 bases from J, the junction kept 9 bases outside the gene matches. CDR3 sequence: CASSSNRGRGTEAFF. The CDR3, as DNA: TGTGCCAGCAGCTCAAACAGGGGGCGAGGGACTGAAGCTTTCTTT.

The V call is TRBV10-3, the J call TRBJ2-7; D gene ambiguous. In germline, CDR1 is ENHRY, CDR2 SYGVKD. V lost 4 bases to trimming and J lost 9 bases, with 10 bases between them. The CDR3 has 11 amino acids. The CDR3 here is CAISGGEWQYF. CDR3 DNA sequence: TGTGCCATCAGTGGGGGTGAGTGGCAGTACTTC.

V usage is TRBV2 and J usage is TRBJ1-1, with D possibly TRBD1 on 5 matching bases. The CDR3 length is 15 residues. V lost 0 bases and J lost 7, with 15 bases in between. Germline CDR1 and CDR2: SNHLY and FYNNEI. CDR3 protein: CASSEAYWGNVEAFF. CDR3 coding DNA: TGTGCCAGCAGTGAAGCGTATTGGGGGAATGTTGAAGCTTTCTTT. The variable domain in full, completed from reference TRBV2 and TRBJ1-1, reads EPEVTQTPSHQVTQMGQEVILRCVPISNHLYFYWYRQILGQKVEFLVSFYNNEISEKSEIFDDQFSVERPDGSNFTLKIRSTKLEDSAMYFCASSEAYWGNVEAFFGQGTRLTVV.

The chain links TRBV4-2 to TRBJ1-4; 8 bases line up with TRBD1. V dropped 4 bases and J dropped 4; count of bases not matched to a gene: 11. The germline V gene encodes CDR1 LGHNA and CDR2 YNFKEQ. The CDR3 has 17 residues. The CDR3 protein is CASSLQFTGGGNEKLFF. In DNA, the CDR3 is TGTGCCAGCAGCCTACAATTCACAGGGGGTGGTAATGAAAAACTGTTTTTT.

The rearrangement links TRBV5-1 to TRBJ2-5; 8 bases agree with TRBD2. The V and J ends lost 4 bases and 5 bases, in that order; junction bases with no gene match: 13. The CDR3 runs to 16 residues. Per germline, CDR1 SGHRS and CDR2 YFSETQ. CDR3 residues: CASSPRGAGAGETQYF. Written as DNA, the CDR3 is TGCGCCAGCAGCCCCCGGGGAGCGGGGGCGGGTGAGACCCAGTACTTC.

The rearrangement links TRBV5-1 to TRBJ1-4; D unclear. The CDR3 spans 14 residues. Germline V lookup: CDR1 SGHRS, CDR2 YFSETQ. V lost 0 bases to trimming and J lost 0 bases, with 3 bases between them. The DNA of the CDR3 is TGCGCCAGCAGCTTGGTATCAACTAATGAAAAACTGTTTTTT. Residues: CASSLVSTNEKLFF.

This chain uses TRBV19 with TRBJ1-1; D is ambiguous. Germline CDR1 reads LNHDA; CDR2 reads SQIVND (reference sequence). With 2 bases removed from V and 2 bases from J, the gap between germline ends came to 12 bases. The CDR3 consists of 15 residues. The CDR3 nucleotides are TGTGCCAGTAGTATAAATAGTTGGGGTAACACTGAAGCTTTCTTT. This sequence encodes CASSINSWGNTEAFF. The full variable domain, rest sourced from reference TRBV19 and TRBJ1-1, is DGGITQSPKYLFRKEGQNVTLSCEQNLNHDAMYWYRQDPGQGLRLIYYSQIVNDFQKGDIAEGYSVSREKKESFPLTVTSAQKNPTAFYLCASSINSWGNTEAFFGQGTRLTVV.

This clone was observed a handful of times. The chain joins TRBV6-5 to TRBJ2-3; D gene unclear. In germline, CDR1 is MNHEY, CDR2 SVGAGI. With 2 bases removed from V and 4 bases from J, the gap between germline ends came to 10 bases. The length of the CDR3 is 14 residues. CDR3 bases: TGTGCCAGCAGTTACGGCACTATCGCAGATACGCAGTATTTT. As protein: CASSYGTIADTQYF.

This chain uses TRBV5-4 with TRBJ2-7, with 8 bases matching TRBD1. J was trimmed by 2 bases and V by 2 bases; bases with no gene match: 3. Per the germline V gene, CDR1 is SGHNT and CDR2 is YYREEE (reference sequence). The CDR3 contains 14 residues. The CDR3 reads CASSLGRGPYEQYF. The CDR3 region has the DNA TGTGCCAGCAGCTTAGGCAGGGGGCCCTACGAGCAGTACTTC.

The gene calls are TRBV5-1 and TRBJ1-1, with 9 bases that match TRBD1. The junction had 8 bases not matched to a gene; V was cut back by 6 bases and J by 5 bases. Germline V gives CDR1 SGHRS, CDR2 YFSETQ. The CDR3 contains 14 residues. The CDR3 reads CASTGQGSRTEAFF. The CDR3 region has the DNA TGCGCCAGCACGGGACAGGGATCACGGACTGAAGCTTTCTTT.

The chain has TRBV6-5 and TRBJ1-6, with 9 positions matching TRBD1. The CDR3 contains 15 residues. Germline CDR1 reads MNHEY; CDR2 reads SVGAGI. The junction had 11 bases not matched to a gene; V was cut back by 8 bases and J by 9 bases. CDR3 amino acids: CASSTPGQGTSPLHF. The CDR3 coding sequence is TGTGCCAGCTCCACCCCGGGACAGGGAACTTCACCCCTCCACTTT.

The chain uses TRBV19 and TRBJ1-1; D is undetermined. This CDR3 has 13 residues. V lost 6 bases to trimming and J lost 1 base, with 9 bases between them. Germline V CDR1 and CDR2: LNHDA, SQIVND (reference sequence). The CDR3 here is CASSAEQNTEAFF. CDR3 nucleotide sequence: TGTGCCAGTAGCGCGGAACAGAACACTGAAGCTTTCTTT.

V usage is TRBV10-3 and J usage is TRBJ2-7; D is undetermined. Trimming took off 10 bases at V and 3 bases at J, with 16 bases between the two ends. The CDR3 runs 13 residues. Per germline, CDR1 ENHRY and CDR2 SYGVKD. CDR3 residues: CATTDAAVYEQYF. DNA for the CDR3: TGTGCCACGACGGACGCTGCGGTCTACGAGCAGTACTTC.

The chain is built from TRBV20-1 and TRBJ1-2; 8 bases map to TRBD1. The V gene end was trimmed by 3 bases and the J gene end by 2 bases; junction bases not matched to a gene: 5. CDR1 and CDR2 from the germline V gene are DFQATT and SNEGSKA (reference sequence). This CDR3 comprises 14 residues. CDR3 protein: CSASQGAANYGYTF. The CDR3 bases are TGCAGTGCTAGTCAGGGGGCGGCGAACTATGGCTACACCTTC.

Regarding this clone: The identical CDR3 is also encoded by other nucleotide sequences in the sample. V and J are TRBV6-5 and TRBJ2-7; weak D call: TRBD1 (6 bases). The CDR3 sequence is 14 residues long. Germline V gene data show CDR1 as MNHEY and CDR2 as SVGAGI. The V end lost 0 bases, the J end lost 2 bases, and 8 bases lay between the germline ends. CDR3 loop: CASSYSGTPYEQYF. The CDR3 nucleotides are TGTGCCAGCAGTTACTCTGGGACACCCTACGAGCAGTACTTC.

The chain recombines TRBV30 with TRBJ1-1; a possible D gene is TRBD1 (5 bases). CDR3 length: 15 amino acids. Germline CDR1 and CDR2: GTSNPN and SVGIG (reference sequence). V lost 2 bases and J 2 bases, leaving 15 bases between the germline ends. The CDR3 DNA follows: TGTGCCTGGAGTATGGCAGGGATCGGTAACACTGAAGCTTTCTTT. It translates to CAWSMAGIGNTEAFF.

The rearrangement links TRBV30 to TRBJ2-1; 15 bases map to TRBD2. The CDR3 loop spans 21 amino acids. Germline V lookup: CDR1 GTSNPN, CDR2 SVGIG (reference sequence). Trimming removed 3 bases from V and 2 bases from J; junction bases left unmatched: 17. The DNA for the CDR3 is TGTGCCTGGAGGCTCCACTGGACTAGCGGGGGGGCTGAGGGGGCCTACAATGAGCAGTTCTTC. Translating gives CAWRLHWTSGGAEGAYNEQFF.

The chain is built from TRBV6-5 and TRBJ1-5, with a possible D match to TRBD1 (6 bases). The CDR3 consists of 11 residues. Germline V gene sequence: CDR1 MNHEY, CDR2 SVGAGI. Trimming shortened V by 10 bases and J by 4 bases, and 8 bases separated the two germline ends. The CDR3: CATQGNQPQHF. DNA of the CDR3: TGTGCCACACAGGGAAATCAGCCCCAGCATTTT.

The V call is TRBV19, the J call TRBJ1-4; D unresolved. Germline V gives CDR1 LNHDA, CDR2 SQIVND (reference sequence). V lost 2 bases and J lost 6, with 13 bases in between. This CDR3 comprises 15 residues. The chain's CDR3 is CASSISPTVDEKLFF. DNA for the CDR3: TGTGCCAGTAGTATATCCCCAACTGTGGATGAAAAACTGTTTTTT. Full variable domain (rest looked up from reference TRBV19 and TRBJ1-4): DGGITQSPKYLFRKEGQNVTLSCEQNLNHDAMYWYRQDPGQGLRLIYYSQIVNDFQKGDIAEGYSVSREKKESFPLTVTSAQKNPTAFYLCASSISPTVDEKLFFGSGTQLSVL.

This clone has a handful of counts. The same CDR3 arises from other DNA sequences in this sample as well. V is TRBV6-5 and J is TRBJ1-1; D uncertain. The CDR3 is 14 amino acids. CDR1 and CDR2 (germline): MNHEY, SVGAGI. Trimming cost V 2 bases and J 0 bases, with 7 bases left between them. The CDR3: CASSYGQLNTEAFF. Here the CDR3 DNA reads TGTGCCAGCAGTTACGGGCAGCTGAACACTGAAGCTTTCTTT.